This TCR beta chain came from a study of cytotoxic CD8 clonotypes in ibrutinib-treated CLL. Overall study context: Averaging across samples gave around 260,000 productive templates and fewer than 100,000 productive rearrangements.

Notes on the study in general: Public clonotypes, an uncommon group, contracted or remained stable on treatment.

Depth targeted 1 in 200,000 to 1 in 1 million T cells, averaging 10x coverage per clonotype. Assay used: immunoSEQ multiplex PCR; TCRdb lists only in-frame clones, some missing. The data show approximately 100,000 clones, 78% seen once. As concerns this clone: Its antigen is unknown.

The receptor's source is a human donor with chronic lymphocytic leukemia. Specimen: PBMCs, collected after 12 months of ibrutinib treatment.

CDR3 coding DNA: TGTGCCAGCACCTTCGACAGGTCCGATAGCTCCTACAATGAGCAGTTCTTC. Amino acid sequence: CASTFDRSDSSYNEQFF. This chain connects TRBV7-9 to TRBJ2-1, with D possibly TRBD1 on 6 matching bases. Germline CDR1 and CDR2: SEHNR and FQNEAQ (reference sequence). This CDR3 is built from 17 residues. V was pared by 7 bases and J by 0 bases, with 19 bases between.